Sequencing of this T cell receptor beta chain was carried out in a study of PD-L1 blockade in urothelial cancer. Study conclusions and caveats: Below-median pretreatment blood TCR clonality predicted better survival.

Specified time point: peripheral blood 6 weeks after treatment start. Turning to this clone: Its specificity is unknown.

This CDR3 has 15 amino acids. Germline lookup yields CDR1 SEHNR and CDR2 FQNEAQ (reference sequence). With 5 bases removed from V and 1 base from J, the gap between germline ends came to 11 bases. Clones were sequenced by immunoSEQ multiplex PCR, and TCRdb holds only the in-frame ones, with some missing. The sample includes under 85,000 clones, under 95% of them seen just once. The chain couples TRBV7-9 to TRBJ2-2; unclear D gene. The source is a woman aged 80 or over with urothelial cancer. The material was PBMCs, obtained around atezolizumab (anti-PD-L1) treatment. The CDR3 region has the DNA TGTGCCAGCAGCCCGCTAGGTGGGAACACCGGGGAGCTGTTTTTT. Its translation is CASSPLGGNTGELFF.